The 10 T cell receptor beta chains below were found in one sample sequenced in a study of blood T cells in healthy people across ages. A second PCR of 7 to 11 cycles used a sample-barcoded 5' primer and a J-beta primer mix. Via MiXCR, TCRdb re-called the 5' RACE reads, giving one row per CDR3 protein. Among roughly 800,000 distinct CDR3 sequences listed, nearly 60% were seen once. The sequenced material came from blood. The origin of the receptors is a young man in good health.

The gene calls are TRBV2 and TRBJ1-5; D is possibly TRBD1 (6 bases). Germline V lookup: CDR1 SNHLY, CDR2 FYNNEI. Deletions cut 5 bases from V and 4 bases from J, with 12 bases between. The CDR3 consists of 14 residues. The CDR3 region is CASSYRVPNQPQHF. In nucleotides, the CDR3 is TGTGCCAGCAGTTACAGGGTCCCGAATCAGCCCCAGCATTTT.

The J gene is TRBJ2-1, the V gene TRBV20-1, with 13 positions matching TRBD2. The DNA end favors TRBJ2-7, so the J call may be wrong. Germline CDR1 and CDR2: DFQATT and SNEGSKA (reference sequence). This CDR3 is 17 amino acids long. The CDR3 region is CSATGLAGTGGNNEQYF. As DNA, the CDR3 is TGCAGTGCGACGGGACTAGCGGGAACAGGGGGTAACAATGAGCAGTACTTC.

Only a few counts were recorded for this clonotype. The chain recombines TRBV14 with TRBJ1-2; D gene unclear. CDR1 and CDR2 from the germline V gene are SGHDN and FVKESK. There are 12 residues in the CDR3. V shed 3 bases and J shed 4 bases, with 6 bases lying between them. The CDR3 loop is CASSQYSYGYTF. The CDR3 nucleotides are TGTGCCAGCAGCCAGTACAGCTATGGCTACACCTTC.

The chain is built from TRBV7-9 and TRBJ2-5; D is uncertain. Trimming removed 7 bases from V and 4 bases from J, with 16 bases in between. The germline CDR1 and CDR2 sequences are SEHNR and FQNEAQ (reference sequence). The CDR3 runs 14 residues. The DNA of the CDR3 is TGTGCCAGCACTTTCACGGGCGAAGGAGAGACCCAGTACTTC. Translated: CASTFTGEGETQYF.

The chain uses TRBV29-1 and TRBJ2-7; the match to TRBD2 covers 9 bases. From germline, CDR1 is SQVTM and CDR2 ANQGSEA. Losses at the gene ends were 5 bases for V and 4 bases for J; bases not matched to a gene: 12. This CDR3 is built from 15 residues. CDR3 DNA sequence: TGCAGCGTTACGACCCAGGGTAGCGGGGGTTACGAGCAGTACTTC. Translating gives CSVTTQGSGGYEQYF.

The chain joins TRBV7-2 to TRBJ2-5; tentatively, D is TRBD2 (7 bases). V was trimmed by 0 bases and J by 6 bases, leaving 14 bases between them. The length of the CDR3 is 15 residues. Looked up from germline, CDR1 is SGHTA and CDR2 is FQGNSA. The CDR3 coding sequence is TGTGCCAGCAGCTTAGCGGCAGGGGAGGGAAAGACCCAGTACTTC. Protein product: CASSLAAGEGKTQYF.

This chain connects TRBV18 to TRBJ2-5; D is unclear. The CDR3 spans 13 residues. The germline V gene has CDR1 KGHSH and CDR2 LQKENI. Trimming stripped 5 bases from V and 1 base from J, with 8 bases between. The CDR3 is CASSTPGQETQYF. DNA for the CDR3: TGTGCCAGCTCAACGCCAGGCCAAGAGACCCAGTACTTC.

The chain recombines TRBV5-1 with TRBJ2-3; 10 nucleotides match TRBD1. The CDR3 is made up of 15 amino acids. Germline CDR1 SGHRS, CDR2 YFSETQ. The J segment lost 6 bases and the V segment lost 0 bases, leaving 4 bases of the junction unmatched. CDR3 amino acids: CASSLGDRGQDTQYF. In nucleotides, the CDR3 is TGCGCCAGCAGCTTGGGCGACAGGGGGCAGGATACGCAGTATTTT.

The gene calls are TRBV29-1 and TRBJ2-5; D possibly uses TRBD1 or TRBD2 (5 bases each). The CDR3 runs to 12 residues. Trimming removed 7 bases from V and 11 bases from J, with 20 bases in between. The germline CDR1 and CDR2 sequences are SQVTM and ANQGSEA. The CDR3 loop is CSAGTQGNEQYF. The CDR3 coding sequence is TGCAGCGCTGGGACGCAAGGCAATGAGCAGTACTTC.

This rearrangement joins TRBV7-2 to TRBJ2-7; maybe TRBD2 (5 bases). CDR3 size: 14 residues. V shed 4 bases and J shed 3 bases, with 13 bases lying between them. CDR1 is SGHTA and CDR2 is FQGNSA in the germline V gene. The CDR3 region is CASSSMGTSYEQYF. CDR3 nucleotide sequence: TGTGCCAGCAGCTCCATGGGAACTAGCTACGAGCAGTACTTC.